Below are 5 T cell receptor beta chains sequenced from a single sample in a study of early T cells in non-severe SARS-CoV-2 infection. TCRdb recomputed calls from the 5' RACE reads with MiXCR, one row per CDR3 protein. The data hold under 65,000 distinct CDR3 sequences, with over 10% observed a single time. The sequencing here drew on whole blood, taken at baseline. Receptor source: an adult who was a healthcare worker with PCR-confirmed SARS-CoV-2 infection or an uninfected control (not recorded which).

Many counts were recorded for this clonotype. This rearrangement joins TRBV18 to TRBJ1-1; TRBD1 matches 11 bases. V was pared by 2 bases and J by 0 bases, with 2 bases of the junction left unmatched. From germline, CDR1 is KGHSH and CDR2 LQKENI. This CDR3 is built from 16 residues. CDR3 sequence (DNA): TGTGCCAGCTCACCAAGGACAGGGGGCTTGAACACTGAAGCTTTCTTT. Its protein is CASSPRTGGLNTEAFF.

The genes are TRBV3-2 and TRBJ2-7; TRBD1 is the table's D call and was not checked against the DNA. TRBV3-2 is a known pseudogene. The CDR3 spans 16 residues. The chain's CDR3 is CASSQELRGGSYEQYF. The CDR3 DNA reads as TGTGCCAGCAGCCAAGAGTTGCGGGGCGGCTCCTACGAGCAGTACTTC.

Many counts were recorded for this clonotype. In nucleotides, the CDR3 is TGCGCCAGCAGCGTCACAGATACGCAGTATTTT. It is translated as CASSVTDTQYF. J is TRBJ2-3 and V is TRBV5-1; no clear D. The germline V and J ends were trimmed by 4 bases and 2 bases, with 2 bases remaining between them. Germline V gives CDR1 SGHRS, CDR2 YFSETQ. The CDR3 is 11 residues long.

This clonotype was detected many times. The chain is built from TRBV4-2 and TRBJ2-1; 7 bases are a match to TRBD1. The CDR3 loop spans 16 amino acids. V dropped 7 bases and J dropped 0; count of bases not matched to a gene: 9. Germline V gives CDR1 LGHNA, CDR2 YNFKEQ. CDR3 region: CASNRGGVSSYNEQFF. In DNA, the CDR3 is TGTGCCAGCAACCGAGGGGGCGTAAGCTCCTACAATGAGCAGTTCTTC.

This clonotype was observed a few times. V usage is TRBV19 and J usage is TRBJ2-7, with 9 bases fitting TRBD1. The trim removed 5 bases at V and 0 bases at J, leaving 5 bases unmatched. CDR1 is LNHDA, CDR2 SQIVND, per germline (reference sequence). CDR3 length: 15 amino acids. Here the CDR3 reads CASSSQGADSYEQYF. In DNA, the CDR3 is TGTGCCAGTAGTTCACAGGGGGCGGACTCCTACGAGCAGTACTTC. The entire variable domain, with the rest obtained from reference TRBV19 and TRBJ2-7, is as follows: DGGITQSPKYLFRKEGQNVTLSCEQNLNHDAMYWYRQDPGQGLRLIYYSQIVNDFQKGDIAEGYSVSREKKESFPLTVTSAQKNPTAFYLCASSSQGADSYEQYFGPGTRLTVT.